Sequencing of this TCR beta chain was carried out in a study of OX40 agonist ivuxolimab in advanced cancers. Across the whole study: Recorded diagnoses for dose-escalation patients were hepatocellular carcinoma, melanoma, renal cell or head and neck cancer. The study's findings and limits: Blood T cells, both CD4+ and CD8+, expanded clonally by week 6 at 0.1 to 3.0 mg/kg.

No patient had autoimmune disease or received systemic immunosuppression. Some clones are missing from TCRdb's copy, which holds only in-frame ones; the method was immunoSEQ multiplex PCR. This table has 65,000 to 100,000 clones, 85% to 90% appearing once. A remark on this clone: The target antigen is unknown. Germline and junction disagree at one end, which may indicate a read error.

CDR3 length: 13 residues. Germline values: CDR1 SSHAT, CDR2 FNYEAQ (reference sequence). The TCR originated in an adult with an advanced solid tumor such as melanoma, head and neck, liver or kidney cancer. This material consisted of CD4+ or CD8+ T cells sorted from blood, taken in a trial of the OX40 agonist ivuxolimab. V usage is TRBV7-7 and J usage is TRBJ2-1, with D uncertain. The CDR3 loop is CASSPSGGTEQFF. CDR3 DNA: TGTGCTAGCAGCCCTTCTGGCGGCACTGAGCAGTTCTTC.